The 10 T cell receptor beta chains given below trace back to one sample, sequenced in a study of blood T cell repertoires in COVID-19. Only in-frame clones appear in the TCRdb table, and some are missing; sequencing was by immunoSEQ multiplex PCR. The data show some 200,000 clones, 84% seen once. The sequencing input was peripheral blood. The receptors were sampled from a young man with active or convalescent COVID-19.

A single count supports this clone. The chain has TRBV27 and TRBJ2-2; no firm D call. This CDR3 contains 13 residues. The V gene lost 5 bases and the J gene lost 6 bases, with 10 bases spanning the gap. Looked up from germline, CDR1 is MNHEY and CDR2 is SMNVEV (reference sequence). The CDR3 DNA reads as TGTGCCAGCAGTATCCACCGCGCCGGGGAGCTGTTTTTT. Amino acid sequence: CASSIHRAGELFF.

The chain links TRBV11-3 to TRBJ2-5; TRBD2 matches at 12 bases. Germline-derived CDR1 and CDR2 are SGHNT and YENEEA. The ends lost 1 base at V and 2 bases at J; junction bases unmatched: 5. This CDR3 comprises 17 residues. Here the CDR3 reads CASSLATSGRTQETQYF. DNA of the CDR3: TGTGCCAGCAGCTTAGCGACTAGCGGGAGAACGCAAGAGACCCAGTACTTC.

This clone was detected only a few times. This sequence joins TRBV6-2 or TRBV6-3 and TRBJ2-1, with D hard to call. The CDR3 contains 12 residues. V lost 5 bases to trimming and J lost 8 bases, with 10 bases between them. Germline values: CDR1 MNHEY, CDR2 SVGEGT. The CDR3: CASSPFRDEQFF. Written as DNA, the CDR3 is TGTGCCAGCAGTCCATTCCGGGATGAGCAGTTCTTC.

This chain links TRBV28 with TRBJ1-1, with 10 bases that match TRBD1. Germline CDR1 MDHEN, CDR2 SYDVKM. The CDR3 sequence is 15 residues long. Trimming at V came to 3 bases and at J to 5 bases, leaving 6 bases not matched to a gene. CDR3 nucleotide sequence: TGTGCCAGCAGTTTGGGGGGACAGGGGAGGACTGAAGCTTTCTTT. It yields the protein CASSLGGQGRTEAFF. Based on the CDR3 plus reference TRBV28 and TRBJ1-1, the full variable domain is DVKVTQSSRYLVKRTGEKVFLECVQDMDHENMFWYRQDPGLGLRLIYFSYDVKMKEKGDIPEGYSVSREKKERFSLILESASTNQTSMYLCASSLGGQGRTEAFFGQGTRLTVV.

This clone was detected only a few times. The CDR3 coding sequence is TGTGCCAGCAGCCCGGTGGGGCCCAGGGGGCGCTCCTATGGCTACACCTTC. It translates to CASSPVGPRGRSYGYTF. The chain recombines TRBV11-2 with TRBJ1-2; 8 bases map to TRBD1. Losses at the gene ends were 5 bases for V and 4 bases for J; bases not matched to a gene: 15. Germline V lookup: CDR1 SGHAT, CDR2 FQNNGV. There are 17 residues in the CDR3.

The chain carries TRBV7-2 and TRBJ1-5; 12 positions agree with TRBD1. After removal of 2 bases from V and 6 bases from J, the junction contained 8 bases not matched to a gene. The germline gives CDR1 SGHTA, CDR2 FQGNSA. This CDR3 is 17 amino acids long. CDR3 in DNA: TGTGCCAGCAGCTTAAACGCTGGGACAGGGGGCAGTCAGCCCCAGCATTTT. Protein product: CASSLNAGTGGSQPQHF. The complete variable domain, with remaining parts taken from reference TRBV7-2 and TRBJ1-5, reads GAGVSQSPSNKVTEKGKDVELRCDPISGHTALYWYRQSLGQGLEFLIYFQGNSAPDKSGLPSDRFSAERTGGSVSTLTIQRTQQEDSAVYLCASSLNAGTGGSQPQHFGDGTRLSIL.

This chain joins TRBV4-1 and TRBJ1-5; D might be TRBD1 (5 bases). Germline V gives CDR1 MGHRA, CDR2 YSYEKL. The CDR3 length is 13 residues. V shed 3 bases and J shed 6 bases, with 9 bases lying between them. CDR3 in amino acids: CASSQGGIQPQHF. The CDR3 coding sequence is TGCGCCAGCAGCCAGGGGGGGATTCAGCCCCAGCATTTT.

This sequence joins TRBV4-1 and TRBJ1-4, with a tentative D call TRBD1 (5 bases). The CDR3 is made up of 14 amino acids. The germline V gene encodes CDR1 MGHRA and CDR2 YSYEKL. V was cut by 5 bases and J by 8 bases, with 15 bases left in between. CDR3 in DNA: TGCGCCAGCAGCGGGGCGGGAAAAACCGAAAAACTGTTTTTT. Amino acids: CASSGAGKTEKLFF.

The rearrangement uses TRBV19 and TRBJ1-3; D is perhaps TRBD1 (6 bases). Per the germline V gene, CDR1 is LNHDA and CDR2 is SQIVND (reference sequence). This CDR3 is built from 14 residues. Trimming pared 7 bases from V and 2 bases from J, leaving 12 bases between. CDR3 amino acids: CASNTRQAGNTIYF. CDR3 nucleotides: TGTGCCAGTAACACCAGACAGGCTGGAAACACCATATATTTT.

This rearrangement joins TRBV14 to TRBJ1-6; no clear D gene. Germline V gene sequence: CDR1 SGHDN, CDR2 FVKESK. There are 15 residues in the CDR3. V lost 1 base and J 0 bases, leaving 4 bases between the germline ends. The CDR3 sequence is CASSQVSSYNSPLHF. The CDR3 bases are TGTGCCAGCAGCCAAGTCAGCTCCTATAATTCACCCCTCCACTTT.